The rows below give T cell receptor beta chains drawn from one sample of a study of cytomegalovirus exposure and HLA in healthy donors. The repertoire was sequenced with immunoSEQ multiplex PCR; TCRdb's copy has only in-frame clones and lacks some. The sample totals fewer than 100,000 clones. The sample taken for sequencing was PBMCs. Receptors were obtained from a woman aged 60 to 75 in good health and CMV-seronegative. Both conserved end residues are part of each CDR3. D genes are given only for firm matches.

V gene	J gene	D gene	CDR3 protein
TRBV4-3	TRBJ2-1	TRBD2	CASSPGTSQRNEQFF
TRBV29-1	TRBJ1-2	NA	CSVGAVTYGYTF
TRBV10-3	TRBJ2-7	NA	CAIKGHDSSYEQYF
TRBV6-1	TRBJ1-2	NA	CASSEKGVGYTF
TRBV2	TRBJ2-1	TRBD1	CASSRDRYNEQFF
TRBV19	TRBJ2-7	TRBD1	CASTPPGQPIHEQYF
TRBV19	NA	TRBD2	CASSNGLVYEQYF
TRBV10-3	TRBJ2-1	NA	CAISESSGRGNEQFF
TRBV7-9	TRBJ2-7	TRBD2	CASRTSGPYEQYF
TRBV5-6	TRBJ1-2	NA	CASSREGYGYTF
TRBV4-2	TRBJ2-1	TRBD2	CASSQVRSSGRAREQFF
TRBV27	TRBJ1-1	NA	CASSSPSLYTEAFF
TRBV5-1	TRBJ2-7	TRBD1	CASSLTTGGAAPYEQYF
TRBV7-3	TRBJ1-3	TRBD1	CASIQRVRGQNSGNTIYF
TRBV27	TRBJ1-3	TRBD1	CASSLVGQGLSGNTIYF
TRBV2	TRBJ2-5	NA	CASSGIRETQYF
TRBV9	TRBJ2-3	TRBD2	CASSVGGTSGYSTDTQYF
TRBV7-9	TRBJ1-5	NA	CASSGNNQPQHF
TRBV6-5	TRBJ2-7	NA	CASSLMTSQEQYF
TRBV5-1	TRBJ2-3	TRBD2	CASSPGLAGAGGTDTQYF
TRBV30	TRBJ1-5	NA	CAWSLGKGGQPQHF
TRBV5-1	TRBJ2-4	NA	CASSLAGDLNIQYF
TRBV5-1	TRBJ1-2	TRBD1	CASSPGQGAPNYGYTF
TRBV19	TRBJ1-5	TRBD1	CASSIGTANQPQHF
TRBV6-4	TRBJ2-1	TRBD2	CASSQTSGRNEQFF
TRBV6-7	TRBJ2-5	NA	CASSWRAGQETQYF
TRBV29-1	TRBJ1-1	NA	CSVHHGRGVNTEAFF
TRBV5-1	TRBJ2-5	TRBD1	CASGPGTGNQETQYF
TRBV4-2	TRBJ1-4	NA	CASSQDLQGNEKLFF
TRBV7-9	TRBJ2-1	NA	CASSIGKHDEQFF
TRBV18	TRBJ2-5	TRBD2	CASSPMTSGSSETQYF
TRBV27	TRBJ2-7	NA	CASSLSNAARNEQYF
TRBV27	TRBJ1-5	TRBD1	CASSTTGVRNQPQHF
TRBV6-5	NA	NA	CASSYQRPPYEQYF
TRBV29-1	NA	NA	CSVEEGRGSSYEQYF
TRBV5-1	TRBJ2-1	NA	CASSLGGGYNEQFF
TRBV2	TRBJ1-5	NA	CASSAEGYQPQHF
TRBV28	TRBJ1-5	NA	CASKKSIGGNQPQHF
TRBV11-2	TRBJ2-4	NA	CASSLGGQSLAKNIQYF
TRBV4-3	TRBJ2-5	NA	CASSPSYSGEQYF
TRBV2	TRBJ2-2	TRBD1	CASSELGQGARTGELFF
TRBV28	TRBJ1-2	NA	CASSLPSLPPGYTF
TRBV5-1	TRBJ2-2	NA	CASSFATGVIGELFF
TRBV28	TRBJ1-1	NA	CASSSFGTRNTEAFF
TRBV25-1	TRBJ1-1	TRBD1	CASSELTGQGPAFF
TRBV6-4	TRBJ1-2	TRBD1	CASSASGTGNGYTF
TRBV15	TRBJ2-1	NA	CATSRDLQLSYNEQFF
TRBV5-1	TRBJ2-3	TRBD2	CASSLNLRESDTQYF
TRBV11-3	TRBJ2-1	TRBD1	CASSSPGQGSEQFF